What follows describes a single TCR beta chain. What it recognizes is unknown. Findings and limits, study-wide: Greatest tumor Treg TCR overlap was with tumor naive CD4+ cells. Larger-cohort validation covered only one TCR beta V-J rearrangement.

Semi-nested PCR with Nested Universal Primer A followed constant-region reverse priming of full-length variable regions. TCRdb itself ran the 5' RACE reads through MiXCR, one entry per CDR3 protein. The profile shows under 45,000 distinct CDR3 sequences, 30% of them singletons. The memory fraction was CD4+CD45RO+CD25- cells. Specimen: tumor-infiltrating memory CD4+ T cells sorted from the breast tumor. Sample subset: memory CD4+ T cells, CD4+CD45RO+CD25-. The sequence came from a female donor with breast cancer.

CDR3 loop: CASSSNSGGGSRFVTDTQYF. Written as DNA, the CDR3 is TGCGCCAGCAGTTCCAACTCGGGGGGCGGTAGCCGTTTTGTCACAGATACGCAGTATTTT. The chain couples TRBV5-1 to TRBJ2-3; tentatively, D is TRBD2 (7 bases). Per germline, CDR1 SGHRS and CDR2 YFSETQ. The CDR3 consists of 20 residues. V was trimmed by 5 bases and J by 2 bases, leaving 30 bases between them.